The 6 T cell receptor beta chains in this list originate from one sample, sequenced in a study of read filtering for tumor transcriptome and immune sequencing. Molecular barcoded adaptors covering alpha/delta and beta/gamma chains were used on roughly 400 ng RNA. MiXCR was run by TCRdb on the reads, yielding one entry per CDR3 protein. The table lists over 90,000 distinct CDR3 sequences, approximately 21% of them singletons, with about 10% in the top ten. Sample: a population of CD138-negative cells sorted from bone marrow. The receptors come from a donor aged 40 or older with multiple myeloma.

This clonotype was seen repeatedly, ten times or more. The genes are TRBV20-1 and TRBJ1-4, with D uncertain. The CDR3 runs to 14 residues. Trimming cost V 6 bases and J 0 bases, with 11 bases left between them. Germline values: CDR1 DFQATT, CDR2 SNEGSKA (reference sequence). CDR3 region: CSAAESATNEKLFF. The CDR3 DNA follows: TGCAGTGCAGCCGAAAGTGCAACTAATGAAAAACTGTTTTTT.

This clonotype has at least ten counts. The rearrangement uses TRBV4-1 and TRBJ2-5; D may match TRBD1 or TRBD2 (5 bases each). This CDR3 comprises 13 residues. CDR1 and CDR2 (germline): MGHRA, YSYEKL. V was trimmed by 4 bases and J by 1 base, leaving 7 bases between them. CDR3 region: CASSRGSQETQYF. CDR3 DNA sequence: TGCGCCAGCAGCCGGGGGTCCCAAGAGACCCAGTACTTC.

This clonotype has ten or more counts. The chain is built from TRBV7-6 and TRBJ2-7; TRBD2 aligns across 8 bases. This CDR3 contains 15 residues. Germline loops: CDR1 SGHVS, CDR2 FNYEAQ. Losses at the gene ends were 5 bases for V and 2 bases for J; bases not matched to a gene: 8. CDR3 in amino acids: CASSQRAGAPYEQYF. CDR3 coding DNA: TGTGCCAGCAGCCAAAGAGCGGGGGCCCCCTACGAGCAGTACTTC.

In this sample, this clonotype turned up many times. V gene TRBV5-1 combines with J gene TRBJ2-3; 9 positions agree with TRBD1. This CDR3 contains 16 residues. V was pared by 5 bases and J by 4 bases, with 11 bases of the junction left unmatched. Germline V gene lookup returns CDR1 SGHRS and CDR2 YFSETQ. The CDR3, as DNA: TGCGCCAGCAGAACCCGTGGACAGGGGAAGGCAGATACGCAGTATTTT. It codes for CASRTRGQGKADTQYF.

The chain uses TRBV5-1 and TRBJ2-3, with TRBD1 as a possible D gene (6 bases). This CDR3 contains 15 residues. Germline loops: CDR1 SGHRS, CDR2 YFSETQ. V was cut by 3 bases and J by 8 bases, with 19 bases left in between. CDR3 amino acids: CASSSHDAGVRTQYF. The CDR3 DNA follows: TGCGCCAGCAGCTCGCACGACGCAGGGGTCCGTACGCAGTATTTT.

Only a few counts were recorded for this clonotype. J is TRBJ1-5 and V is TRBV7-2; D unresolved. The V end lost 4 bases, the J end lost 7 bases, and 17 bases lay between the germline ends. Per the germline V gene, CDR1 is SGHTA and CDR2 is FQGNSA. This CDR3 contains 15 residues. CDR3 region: CASSSSVRAGQPQHF. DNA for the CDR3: TGTGCCAGCAGCTCCTCCGTTAGGGCGGGACAGCCCCAGCATTTT.